These T cell receptor beta chains were read from a single sample in a study of T cells in Graves' hyperthyroidism and ophthalmopathy. TCRdb fed the multiplex PCR reads into MiXCR, producing one record per CDR3 protein. This table holds 500,000 to 800,000 distinct CDR3 sequences, more than 12% found once. The sample comprised blood. The receptor set was obtained from a woman in her forties or fifties with Graves' ophthalmopathy. Both conserved end residues are part of each CDR3. The D gene is left open where the match is weak. Clone size is given for some rows only: seen once, a few or many times, or a class if the clone is expanded.

d_call clone_size j_call v_call cdr3_nt cdr3_aa
. many TRBJ2-7 TRBV20-1 TGCAGTGCTAGACTAGCAGGTTCCGAGCAGTACTTC CSARLAGSEQYF
TRBD1 many TRBJ2-2 TRBV11-3 TGTGCCAGCAGCTTAGTAGGGGGCGATCACACCGGGGAGCTGTTTTTT CASSLVGGDHTGELFF
. few TRBJ2-7 TRBV10-3 TGTGCCATCAGTGAGTCTTCAGGGTTCGTGAACGAGCAGTACTTC CAISESSGFVNEQYF
. many TRBJ1-1 TRBV7-2 TGTGCCAGCAGCTCGGATCAGCAGCGGGCTTTCTTT CASSSDQQRAFF
. . TRBJ2-4 TRBV9 TGTGCCAGCGCGCAAGAGGTTGGGAACATTCAGTACTTC CASAQEVGNIQYF
. many TRBJ1-5 TRBV28 TGTGCCAGCAGCCCCCGGGCTTATCAGCCCCAGCATTTT CASSPRAYQPQHF
. . TRBJ1-1 TRBV19 TGTGCCAGTAAGAGACAGGTTTCCGGCACTGAAGCTTTCTTT CASKRQVSGTEAFF
TRBD2 many TRBJ2-1 TRBV11-2 TGTGCCAGCAGCTTAGAATCTAGCGGGAGGGCCTCGGAGTTCTTC CASSLESSGRASEFF
. many TRBJ1-1 TRBV6-2/TRBV6-3 TGTGCCACCCGAGTCCACCTGAACACTGAAGCTTTCTTT CATRVHLNTEAFF
TRBD2 . TRBJ2-3 TRBV6-5 TGTGCCAGCAGTTACTCGACTAGCGGGAGATCTGCAGATACGCAGTATTTT CASSYSTSGRSADTQYF
. many TRBJ2-1 TRBV20-1 TGCAGTGCTCAGCCGGGACCAAGCTACAATGAGCAGTTCTTC CSAQPGPSYNEQFF
TRBD2 many TRBJ2-1 TRBV12-3/TRBV12-4 TGTGCCAGCAGCCCTAGCGGGAGTAACAATGAGCAGTTCTTC CASSPSGSNNEQFF
. few TRBJ1-2 TRBV28 TGTGCCAGCAGTTTTATCGTAGGGTCAGGGAGAATGGGAGACTATGGCTACACCTTC CASSFIVGSGRMGDYGYTF
. many TRBJ1-1 TRBV27 TGTGCCAGCAGTTTTGGTCGACAGATGAACACTGAAGCTTTCTTT CASSFGRQMNTEAFF
TRBD2 many TRBJ2-3 TRBV24-1 TGTGCCACCAGTGATTTGCGGCGGGAGGGCACAGATACGCAGTATTTT CATSDLRREGTDTQYF
. . TRBJ2-5 TRBV5-6 TGTGCCAGCAGCCCACAGACAGTAAACCTTGAGACCCAGTACTTC CASSPQTVNLETQYF
. few TRBJ2-2 TRBV5-1 TGCGCCAGCAGCCGGACGGACTCGAACACCGGGGAGCTGTTTTTT CASSRTDSNTGELFF
TRBD1 few TRBJ2-4 TRBV4-2 TGTGCCAGCAGCCAACTACAGGGACAGGGTCAAAACATTCAGTACTTC CASSQLQGQGQNIQYF
TRBD2 few TRBJ2-7 TRBV4-2 TGTGCCAGCAGCCAAGCCGGGACTAGCGGGTCAATCGAGCAGTACTTC CASSQAGTSGSIEQYF
. few TRBJ1-6 TRBV27 TGTGCCAGCAGTCTGTTACAGGTGCCGAGTTTGGGTTCACCCCTCCACTTT CASSLLQVPSLGSPLHF
. . TRBJ1-6 TRBV27 TGTGCCAGCAGAACCTACGTGAGAGGCAATTCACCCCTCCACTTT CASRTYVRGNSPLHF
TRBD1 few TRBJ2-7 TRBV12-3/TRBV12-4 TGTGCCAGCAGTTTATATGACAGGGGGCGTCGGGAGCAGTACTTC CASSLYDRGRREQYF